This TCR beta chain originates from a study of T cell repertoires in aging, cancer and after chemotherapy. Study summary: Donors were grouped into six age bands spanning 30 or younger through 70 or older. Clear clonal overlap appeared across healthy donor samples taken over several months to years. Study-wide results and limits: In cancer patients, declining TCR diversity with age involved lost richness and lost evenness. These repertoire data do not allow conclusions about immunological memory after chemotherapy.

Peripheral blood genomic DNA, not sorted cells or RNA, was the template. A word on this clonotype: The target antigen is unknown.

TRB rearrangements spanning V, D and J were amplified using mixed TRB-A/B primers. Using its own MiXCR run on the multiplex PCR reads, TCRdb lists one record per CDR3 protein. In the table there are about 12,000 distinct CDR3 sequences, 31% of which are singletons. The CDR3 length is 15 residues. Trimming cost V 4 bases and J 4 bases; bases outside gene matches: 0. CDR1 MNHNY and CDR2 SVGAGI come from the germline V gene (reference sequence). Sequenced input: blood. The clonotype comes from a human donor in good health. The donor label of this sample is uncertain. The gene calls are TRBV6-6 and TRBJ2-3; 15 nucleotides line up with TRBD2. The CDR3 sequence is CASSWTSGGADTQYF. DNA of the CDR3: TGTGCCAGCAGTTGGACTAGCGGGGGGGCAGATACGCAGTATTTT.